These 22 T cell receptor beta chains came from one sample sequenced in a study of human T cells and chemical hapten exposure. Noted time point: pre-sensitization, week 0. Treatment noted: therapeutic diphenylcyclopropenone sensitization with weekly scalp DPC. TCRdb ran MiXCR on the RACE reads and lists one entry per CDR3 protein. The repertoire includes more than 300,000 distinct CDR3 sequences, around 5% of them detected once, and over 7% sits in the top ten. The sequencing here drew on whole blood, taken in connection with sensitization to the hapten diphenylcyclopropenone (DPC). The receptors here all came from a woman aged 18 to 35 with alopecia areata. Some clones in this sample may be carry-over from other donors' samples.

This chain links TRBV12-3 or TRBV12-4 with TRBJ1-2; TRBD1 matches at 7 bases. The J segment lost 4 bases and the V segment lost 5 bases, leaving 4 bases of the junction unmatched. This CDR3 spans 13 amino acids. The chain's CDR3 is CASSGQGVYGYTF. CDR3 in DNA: TGTGCCAGCAGTGGGCAGGGGGTCTATGGCTACACCTTC.

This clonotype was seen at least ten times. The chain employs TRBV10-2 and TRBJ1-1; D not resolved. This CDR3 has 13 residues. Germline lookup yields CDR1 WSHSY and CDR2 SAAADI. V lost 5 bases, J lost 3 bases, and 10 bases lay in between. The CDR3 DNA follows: TGCGCCAGCAGTTGGTCCCGGGACACTGAAGCTTTCTTT. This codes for CASSWSRDTEAFF.

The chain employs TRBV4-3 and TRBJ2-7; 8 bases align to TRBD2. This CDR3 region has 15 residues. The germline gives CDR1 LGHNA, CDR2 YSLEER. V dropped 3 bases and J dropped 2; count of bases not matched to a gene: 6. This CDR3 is CASSHRTGGPYEQYF. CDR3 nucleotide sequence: TGCGCCAGCAGCCACAGAACGGGGGGGCCCTACGAGCAGTACTTC.

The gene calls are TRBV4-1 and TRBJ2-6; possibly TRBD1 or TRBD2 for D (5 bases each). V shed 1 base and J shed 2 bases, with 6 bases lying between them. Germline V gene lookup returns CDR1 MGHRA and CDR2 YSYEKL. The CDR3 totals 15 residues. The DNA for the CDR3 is TGCGCCAGCAGCCAAGTGGGGGCTGGGGCCAACGTCCTGACTTTC. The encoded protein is CASSQVGAGANVLTF.

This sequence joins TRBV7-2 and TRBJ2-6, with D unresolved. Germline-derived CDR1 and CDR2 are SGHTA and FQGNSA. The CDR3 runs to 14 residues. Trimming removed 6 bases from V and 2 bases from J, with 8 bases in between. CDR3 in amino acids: CASRPGTGANVLTF. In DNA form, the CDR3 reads TGTGCCAGCAGGCCAGGTACTGGGGCCAACGTCCTGACTTTC.

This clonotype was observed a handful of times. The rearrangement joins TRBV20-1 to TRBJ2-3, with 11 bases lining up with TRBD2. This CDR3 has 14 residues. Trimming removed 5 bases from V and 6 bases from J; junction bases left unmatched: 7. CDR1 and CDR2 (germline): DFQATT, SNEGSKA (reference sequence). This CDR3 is CSAVWTSGPDTQYF. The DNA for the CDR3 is TGCAGTGCTGTATGGACTAGCGGGCCTGATACGCAGTATTTT.

CDR3 sequence (DNA): TGTGCCAGCAGCTTAGATCCGGTCTCCTACAATGAGCAGTTCTTC. As protein: CASSLDPVSYNEQFF. V usage is TRBV11-2 and J usage is TRBJ2-1; the D is unclear. CDR1 is SGHAT, CDR2 FQNNGV, per germline. The ends were cut back, 0 bases at V and 0 bases at J, with 6 bases in the middle. The CDR3 covers 15 residues.

The CDR3 spells CASSYRSGTSGGPVSTDTQYF. The DNA for the CDR3 is TGTGCCAGCAGTTATCGGTCGGGGACTAGCGGGGGGCCGGTGAGCACAGATACGCAGTATTTT. This chain uses TRBV6-5 with TRBJ2-3, with 15 nucleotides matching TRBD2. V dropped 3 bases and J dropped 0; count of bases not matched to a gene: 13. CDR3 length: 21 residues. Germline V gene sequence: CDR1 MNHEY, CDR2 SVGAGI.

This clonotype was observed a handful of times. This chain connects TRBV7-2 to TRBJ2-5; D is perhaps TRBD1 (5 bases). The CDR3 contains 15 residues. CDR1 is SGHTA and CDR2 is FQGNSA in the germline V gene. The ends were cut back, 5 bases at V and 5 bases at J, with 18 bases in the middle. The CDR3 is CASSVGLVSEETQYF. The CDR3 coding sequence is TGTGCCAGCAGCGTGGGGCTGGTCTCGGAGGAGACCCAGTACTTC. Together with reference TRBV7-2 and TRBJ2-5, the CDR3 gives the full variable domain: GAGVSQSPSNKVTEKGKDVELRCDPISGHTALYWYRQSLGQGLEFLIYFQGNSAPDKSGLPSDRFSAERTGGSVSTLTIQRTQQEDSAVYLCASSVGLVSEETQYFGPGTRLLVL.

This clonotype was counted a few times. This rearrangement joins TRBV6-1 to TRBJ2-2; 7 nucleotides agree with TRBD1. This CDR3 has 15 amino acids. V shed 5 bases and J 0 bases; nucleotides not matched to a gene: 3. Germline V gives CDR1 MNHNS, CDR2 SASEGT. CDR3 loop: CASSIDRANTGELFF. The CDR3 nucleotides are TGTGCCAGCAGTATTGACAGGGCGAACACCGGGGAGCTGTTTTTT.

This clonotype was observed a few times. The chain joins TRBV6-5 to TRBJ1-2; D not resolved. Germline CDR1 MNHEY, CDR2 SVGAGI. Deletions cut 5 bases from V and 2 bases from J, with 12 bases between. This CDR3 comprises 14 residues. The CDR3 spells CASSTPRANYGYTF. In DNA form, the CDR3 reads TGTGCCAGCAGTACCCCCAGAGCCAACTATGGCTACACCTTC.

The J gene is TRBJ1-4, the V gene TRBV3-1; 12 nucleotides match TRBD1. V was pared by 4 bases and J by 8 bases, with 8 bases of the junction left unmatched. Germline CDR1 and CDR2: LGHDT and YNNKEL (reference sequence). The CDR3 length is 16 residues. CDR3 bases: TGTGCCAGCAGCCTGGGACAGGGGGCGCGGGGCGAAAAACTGTTTTTT. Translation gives CASSLGQGARGEKLFF.

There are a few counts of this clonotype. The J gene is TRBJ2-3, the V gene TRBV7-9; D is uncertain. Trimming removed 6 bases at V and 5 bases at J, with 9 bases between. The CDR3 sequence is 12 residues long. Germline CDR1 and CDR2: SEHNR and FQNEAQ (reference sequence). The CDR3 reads CASRNGLDTQYF. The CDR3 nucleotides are TGTGCCAGCAGGAATGGCCTAGATACGCAGTATTTT.

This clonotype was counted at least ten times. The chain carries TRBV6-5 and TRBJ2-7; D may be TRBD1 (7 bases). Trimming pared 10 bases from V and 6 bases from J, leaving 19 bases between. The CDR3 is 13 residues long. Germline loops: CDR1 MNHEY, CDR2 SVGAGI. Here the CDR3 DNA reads TGTGCCACCAGGGGGGCTAGCGAGGGCGAGCAGTACTTC. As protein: CATRGASEGEQYF.

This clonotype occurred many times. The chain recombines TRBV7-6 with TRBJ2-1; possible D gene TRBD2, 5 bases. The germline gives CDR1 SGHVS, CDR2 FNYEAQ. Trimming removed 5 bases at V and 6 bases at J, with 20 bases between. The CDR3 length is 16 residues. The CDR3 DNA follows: TGTGCCAGCAGCCAAGGTTACGGACTCCCCGCCAATGAGCAGTTCTTC. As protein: CASSQGYGLPANEQFF. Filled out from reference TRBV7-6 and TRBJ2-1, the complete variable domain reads GAGVSQSPRYKVTKRGQDVALRCDPISGHVSLYWYRQALGQGPEFLTYFNYEAQQDKSGLPNDRFSAERPEGSISTLTIQRTEQRDSAMYRCASSQGYGLPANEQFFGPGTRLTVL.

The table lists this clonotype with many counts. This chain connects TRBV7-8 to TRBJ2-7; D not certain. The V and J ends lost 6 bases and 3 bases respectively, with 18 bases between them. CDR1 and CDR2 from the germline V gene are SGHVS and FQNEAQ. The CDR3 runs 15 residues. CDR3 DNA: TGTGCCAGCAGTGAGCTTAGGTTTAAGGACTACGAGCAGTACTTC. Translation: CASSELRFKDYEQYF.

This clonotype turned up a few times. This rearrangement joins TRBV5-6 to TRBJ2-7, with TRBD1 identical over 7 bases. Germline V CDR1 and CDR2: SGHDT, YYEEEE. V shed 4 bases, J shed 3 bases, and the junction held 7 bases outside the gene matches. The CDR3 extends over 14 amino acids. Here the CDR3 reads CASSPRGRYYEQYF. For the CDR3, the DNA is TGTGCCAGCAGCCCGAGGGGGCGATACTACGAGCAGTACTTC.

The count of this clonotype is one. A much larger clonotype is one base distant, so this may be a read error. This chain's CDR3 is CVSTPLRTSNEQFF. The CDR3 DNA sequence: TGTGTCAGCACCCCACTAAGGACTTCCAATGAGCAGTTCTTC. The rearrangement links TRBV7-8 to TRBJ2-1; tentative D call: TRBD2 (5 bases). This CDR3 has 14 amino acids. Germline V lookup: CDR1 SGHVS, CDR2 FQNEAQ. Combining the CDR3 with reference TRBV7-8 and TRBJ2-1 gives the whole variable domain GAGVSQSPRYKVAKRGQDVALRCDPISGHVSLFWYQQALGQGPEFLTYFQNEAQLDKSGLPSDRFFAERPEGSVSTLKIQRTQQEDSAVYLCVSTPLRTSNEQFFGPGTRLTVL.

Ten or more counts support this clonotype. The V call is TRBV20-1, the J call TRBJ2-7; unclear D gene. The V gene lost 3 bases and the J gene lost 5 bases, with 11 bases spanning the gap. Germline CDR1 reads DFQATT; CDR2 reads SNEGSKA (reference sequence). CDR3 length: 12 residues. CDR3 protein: CSASWGTDEQYF. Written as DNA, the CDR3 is TGCAGTGCTAGTTGGGGAACGGACGAGCAGTACTTC.

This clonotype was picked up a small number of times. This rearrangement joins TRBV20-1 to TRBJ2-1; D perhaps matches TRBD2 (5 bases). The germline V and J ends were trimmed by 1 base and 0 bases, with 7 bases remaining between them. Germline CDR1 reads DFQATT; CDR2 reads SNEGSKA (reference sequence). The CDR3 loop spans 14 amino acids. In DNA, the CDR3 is TGCAGTGCTAGAGGGACTGTCTCCTACAATGAGCAGTTCTTC. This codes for CSARGTVSYNEQFF.

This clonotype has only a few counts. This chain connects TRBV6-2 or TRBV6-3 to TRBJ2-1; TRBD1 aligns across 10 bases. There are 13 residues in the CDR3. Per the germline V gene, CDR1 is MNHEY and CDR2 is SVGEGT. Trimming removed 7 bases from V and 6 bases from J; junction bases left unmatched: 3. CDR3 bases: TGTGCCAGCACCGGACAGGGGGGCAATGAGCAGTTCTTC. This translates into CASTGQGGNEQFF.

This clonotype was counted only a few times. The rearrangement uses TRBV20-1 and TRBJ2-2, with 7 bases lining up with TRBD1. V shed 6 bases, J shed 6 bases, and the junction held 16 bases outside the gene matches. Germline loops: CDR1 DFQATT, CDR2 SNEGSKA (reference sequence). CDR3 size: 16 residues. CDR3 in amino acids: CSAPDRKRTEAGELFF. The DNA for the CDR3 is TGCAGTGCCCCGGACAGGAAAAGAACGGAGGCCGGGGAGCTGTTTTTT.